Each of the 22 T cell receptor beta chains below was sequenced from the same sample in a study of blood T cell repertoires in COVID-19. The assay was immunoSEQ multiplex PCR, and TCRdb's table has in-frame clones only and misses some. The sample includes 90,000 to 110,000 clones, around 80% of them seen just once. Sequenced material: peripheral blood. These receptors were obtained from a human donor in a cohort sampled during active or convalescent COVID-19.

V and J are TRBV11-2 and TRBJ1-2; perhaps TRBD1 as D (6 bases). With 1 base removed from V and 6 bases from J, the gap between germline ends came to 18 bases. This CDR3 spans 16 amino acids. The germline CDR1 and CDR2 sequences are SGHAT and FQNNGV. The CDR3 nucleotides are TGTGCCAGCAGCTTAGTGCGACGTGCGGGGGCGGATGGCTACACCTTC. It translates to CASSLVRRAGADGYTF.

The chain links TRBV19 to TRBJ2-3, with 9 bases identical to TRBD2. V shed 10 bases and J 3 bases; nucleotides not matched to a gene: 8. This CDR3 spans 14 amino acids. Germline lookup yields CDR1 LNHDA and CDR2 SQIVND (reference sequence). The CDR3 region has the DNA TGTGCCACAAATAGCGGGAGTGGTACAGATACGCAGTATTTT. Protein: CATNSGSGTDTQYF.

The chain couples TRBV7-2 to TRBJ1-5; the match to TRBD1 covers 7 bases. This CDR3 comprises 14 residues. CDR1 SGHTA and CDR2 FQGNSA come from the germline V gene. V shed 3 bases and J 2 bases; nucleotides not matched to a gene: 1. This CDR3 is CASSFTGGNQPQHF. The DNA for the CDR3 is TGTGCCAGCAGCTTTACAGGGGGCAATCAGCCCCAGCATTTT.

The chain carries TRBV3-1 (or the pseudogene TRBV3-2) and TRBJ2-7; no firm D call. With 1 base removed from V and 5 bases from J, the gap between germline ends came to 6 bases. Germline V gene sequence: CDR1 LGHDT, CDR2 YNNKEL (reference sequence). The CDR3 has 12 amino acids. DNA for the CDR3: TGTGCCAGCAGCCAAGCAGGCGACGAGCAGTACTTC. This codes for CASSQAGDEQYF.

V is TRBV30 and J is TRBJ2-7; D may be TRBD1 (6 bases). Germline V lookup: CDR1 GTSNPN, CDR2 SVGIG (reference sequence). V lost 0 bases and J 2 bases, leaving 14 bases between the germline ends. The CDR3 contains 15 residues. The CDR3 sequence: CAWSVHGTKTYEQYF. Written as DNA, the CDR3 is TGTGCCTGGAGTGTACACGGGACAAAGACCTACGAGCAGTACTTC.

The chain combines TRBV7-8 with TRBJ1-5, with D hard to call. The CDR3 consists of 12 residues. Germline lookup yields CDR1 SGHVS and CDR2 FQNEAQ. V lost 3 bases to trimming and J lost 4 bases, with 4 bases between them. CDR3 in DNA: TGTGCCAGCAGCTTTTATAATCAGCCCCAGCATTTT. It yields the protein CASSFYNQPQHF.

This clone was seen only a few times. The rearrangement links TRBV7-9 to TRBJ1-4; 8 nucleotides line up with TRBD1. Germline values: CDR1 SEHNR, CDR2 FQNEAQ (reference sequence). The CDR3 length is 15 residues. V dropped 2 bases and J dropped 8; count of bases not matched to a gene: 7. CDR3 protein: CASSLWTGIFEKLFF. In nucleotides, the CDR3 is TGTGCCAGCAGCTTATGGACAGGGATCTTCGAAAAACTGTTTTTT.

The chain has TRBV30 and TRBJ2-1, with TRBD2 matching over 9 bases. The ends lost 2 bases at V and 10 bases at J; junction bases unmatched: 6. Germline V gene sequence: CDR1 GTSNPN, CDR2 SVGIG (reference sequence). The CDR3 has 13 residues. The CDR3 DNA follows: TGTGCCTGGAGTTCGGGACTAGCTCGCGAGCAGTTCTTC. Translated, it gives CAWSSGLAREQFF.

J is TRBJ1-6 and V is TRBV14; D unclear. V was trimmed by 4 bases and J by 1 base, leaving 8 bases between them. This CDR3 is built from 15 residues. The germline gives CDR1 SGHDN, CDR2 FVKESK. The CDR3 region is CASSRPGSYNSPLHF. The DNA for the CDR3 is TGTGCCAGCAGCCGGCCGGGATCCTATAATTCACCCCTCCACTTT.

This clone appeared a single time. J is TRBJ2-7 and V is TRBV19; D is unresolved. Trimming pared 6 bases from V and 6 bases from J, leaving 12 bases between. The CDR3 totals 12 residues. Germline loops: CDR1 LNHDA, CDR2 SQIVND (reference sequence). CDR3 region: CASSPRSREQYF. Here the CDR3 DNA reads TGTGCCAGTAGCCCACGGAGCCGCGAGCAGTACTTC.

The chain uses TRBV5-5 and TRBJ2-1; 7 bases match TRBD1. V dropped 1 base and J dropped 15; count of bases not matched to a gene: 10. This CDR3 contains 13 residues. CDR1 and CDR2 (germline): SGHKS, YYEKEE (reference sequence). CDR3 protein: CASSLPGQVHTFF. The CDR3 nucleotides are TGTGCCAGCAGCTTGCCTGGACAGGTCCATACGTTCTTC. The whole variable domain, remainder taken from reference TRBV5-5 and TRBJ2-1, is DAGVTQSPTHLIKTRGQQVTLRCSPISGHKSVSWYQQVLGQGPQFIFQYYEKEERGRGNFPDRFSARQFPNYSSELNVNALLLGDSALYLCASSLPGQVHTFFGPGTRLTVL.

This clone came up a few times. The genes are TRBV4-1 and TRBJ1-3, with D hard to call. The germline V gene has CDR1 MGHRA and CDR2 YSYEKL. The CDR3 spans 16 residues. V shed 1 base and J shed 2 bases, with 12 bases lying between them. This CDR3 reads CASSQAERVPGNTIYF. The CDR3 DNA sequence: TGCGCCAGCAGCCAAGCGGAGAGGGTCCCTGGAAACACCATATATTTT.

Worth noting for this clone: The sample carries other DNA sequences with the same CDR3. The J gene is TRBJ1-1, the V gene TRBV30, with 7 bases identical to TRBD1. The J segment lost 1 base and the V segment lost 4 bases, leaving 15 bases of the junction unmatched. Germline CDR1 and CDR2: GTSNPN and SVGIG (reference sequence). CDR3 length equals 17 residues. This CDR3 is CAWKGLPGQAKNTEAFF. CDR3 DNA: TGTGCCTGGAAAGGCCTACCAGGACAGGCCAAGAACACTGAAGCTTTCTTT. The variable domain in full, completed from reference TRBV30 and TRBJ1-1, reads SQTIHQWPATLVQPVGSPLSLECTVEGTSNPNLYWYRQAAGRGLQLLFYSVGIGQISSEVPQNLSASRPQDRQFILSSKKLLLSDSGFYLCAWKGLPGQAKNTEAFFGQGTRLTVV.

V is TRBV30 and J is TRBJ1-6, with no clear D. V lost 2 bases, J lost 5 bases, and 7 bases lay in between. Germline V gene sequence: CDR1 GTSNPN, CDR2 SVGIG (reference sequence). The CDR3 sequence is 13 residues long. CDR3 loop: CAWSSVDNSPLHF. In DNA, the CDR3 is TGTGCCTGGAGTTCAGTGGATAATTCACCCCTCCACTTT.

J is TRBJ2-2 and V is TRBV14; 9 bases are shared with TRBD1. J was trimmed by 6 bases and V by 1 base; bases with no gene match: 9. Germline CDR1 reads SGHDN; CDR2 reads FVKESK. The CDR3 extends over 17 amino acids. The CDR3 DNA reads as TGTGCCAGCAGCCAAGGAAGGACAGGGGATTTATCCGGGGAGCTGTTTTTT. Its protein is CASSQGRTGDLSGELFF.

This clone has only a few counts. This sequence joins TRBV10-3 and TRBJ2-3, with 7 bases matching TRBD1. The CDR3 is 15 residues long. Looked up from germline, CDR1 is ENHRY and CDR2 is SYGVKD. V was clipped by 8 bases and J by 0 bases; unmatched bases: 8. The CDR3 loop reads CAISPGGISTDTQYF. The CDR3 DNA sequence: TGTGCCATCTCGCCAGGGGGAATAAGCACAGATACGCAGTATTTT.

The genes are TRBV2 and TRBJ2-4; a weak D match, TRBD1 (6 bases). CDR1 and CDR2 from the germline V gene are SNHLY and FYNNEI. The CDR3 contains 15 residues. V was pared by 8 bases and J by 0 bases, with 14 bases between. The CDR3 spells CASAPQGIAKNIQYF. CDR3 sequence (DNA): TGTGCCAGCGCCCCACAGGGCATAGCCAAAAACATTCAGTACTTC.

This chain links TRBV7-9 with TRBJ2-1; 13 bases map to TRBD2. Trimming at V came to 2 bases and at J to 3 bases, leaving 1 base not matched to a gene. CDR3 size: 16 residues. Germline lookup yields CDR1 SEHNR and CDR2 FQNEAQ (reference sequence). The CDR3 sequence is CASSLRTSGGYNEQFF. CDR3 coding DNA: TGTGCCAGCAGCTTAAGGACTAGCGGGGGCTACAATGAGCAGTTCTTC.

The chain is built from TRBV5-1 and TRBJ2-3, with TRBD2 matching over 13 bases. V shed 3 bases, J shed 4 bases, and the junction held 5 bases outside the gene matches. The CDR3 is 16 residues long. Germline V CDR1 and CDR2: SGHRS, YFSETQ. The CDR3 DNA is TGCGCCAGCAGCTGGGGGACTAGCGGGGTAGCAGATACGCAGTATTTT. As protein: CASSWGTSGVADTQYF.

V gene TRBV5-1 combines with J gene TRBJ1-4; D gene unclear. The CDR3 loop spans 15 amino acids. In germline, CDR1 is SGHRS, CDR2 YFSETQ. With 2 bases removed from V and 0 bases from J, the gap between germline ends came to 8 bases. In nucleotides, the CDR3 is TGCGCCAGCAGCTTCTCCTTTGCAACTAATGAAAAACTGTTTTTT. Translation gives CASSFSFATNEKLFF.

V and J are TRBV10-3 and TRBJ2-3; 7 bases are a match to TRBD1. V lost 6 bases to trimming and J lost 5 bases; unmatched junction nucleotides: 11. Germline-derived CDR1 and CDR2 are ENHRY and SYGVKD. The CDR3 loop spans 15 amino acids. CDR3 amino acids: CAISAGTVDGDTQYF. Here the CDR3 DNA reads TGTGCCATCAGCGCAGGGACAGTCGATGGAGATACGCAGTATTTT.

CDR3 residues: CASSGIAPGGGYTF. CDR3 bases: TGCGCCAGCAGTGGTATAGCCCCTGGAGGGGGCTACACCTTC. This chain connects TRBV5-1 to TRBJ1-2; D is unresolved. CDR1 and CDR2 from the germline V gene are SGHRS and YFSETQ. V was clipped by 5 bases and J by 8 bases, with 19 bases between them. The CDR3 has 14 residues.